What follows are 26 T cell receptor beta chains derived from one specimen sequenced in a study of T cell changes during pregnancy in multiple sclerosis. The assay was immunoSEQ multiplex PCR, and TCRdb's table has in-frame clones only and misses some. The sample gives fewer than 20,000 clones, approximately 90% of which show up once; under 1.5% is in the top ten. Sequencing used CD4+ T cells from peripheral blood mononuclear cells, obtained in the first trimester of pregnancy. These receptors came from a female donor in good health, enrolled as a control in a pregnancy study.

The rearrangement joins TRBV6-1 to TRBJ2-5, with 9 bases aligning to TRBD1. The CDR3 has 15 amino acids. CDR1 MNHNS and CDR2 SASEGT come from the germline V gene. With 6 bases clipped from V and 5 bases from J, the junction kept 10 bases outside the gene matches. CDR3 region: CASSARQGVRETQYF. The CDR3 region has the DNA TGTGCCAGCAGCGCGAGACAGGGGGTACGGGAGACCCAGTACTTC.

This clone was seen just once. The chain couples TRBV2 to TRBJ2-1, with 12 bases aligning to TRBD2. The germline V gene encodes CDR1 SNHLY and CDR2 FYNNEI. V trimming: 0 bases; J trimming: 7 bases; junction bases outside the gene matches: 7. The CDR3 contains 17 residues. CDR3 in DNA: TGTGCCAGCAGTGAAGCGATACTAGCGGGGGGATGGAATGAGCAGTTCTTC. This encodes CASSEAILAGGWNEQFF.

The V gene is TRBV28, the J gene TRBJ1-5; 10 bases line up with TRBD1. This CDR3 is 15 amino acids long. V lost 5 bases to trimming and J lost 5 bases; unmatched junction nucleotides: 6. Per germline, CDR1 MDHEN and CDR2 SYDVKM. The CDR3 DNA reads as TGTGCCAGCAGTCTGGGACAGGGGAAGTATCAGCCCCAGCATTTT. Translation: CASSLGQGKYQPQHF.

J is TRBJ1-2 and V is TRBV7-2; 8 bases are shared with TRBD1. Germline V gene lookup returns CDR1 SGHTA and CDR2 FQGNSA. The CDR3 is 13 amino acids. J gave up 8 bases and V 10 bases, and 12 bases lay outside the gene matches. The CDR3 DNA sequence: TGTGCCACCATTCGGACAGGGCGAGGAGGCTACACCTTC. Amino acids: CATIRTGRGGYTF.

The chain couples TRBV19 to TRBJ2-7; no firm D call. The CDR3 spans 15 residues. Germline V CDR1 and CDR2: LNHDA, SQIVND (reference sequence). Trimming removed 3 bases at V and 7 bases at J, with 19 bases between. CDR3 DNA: TGTGCCAGTAGTATGACTCGGGTCGCGTACGTGGAGCAGTACTTC. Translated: CASSMTRVAYVEQYF.

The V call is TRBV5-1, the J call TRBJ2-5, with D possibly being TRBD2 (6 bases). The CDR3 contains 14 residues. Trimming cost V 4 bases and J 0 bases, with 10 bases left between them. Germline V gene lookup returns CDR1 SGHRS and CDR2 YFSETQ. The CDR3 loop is CASSHGGDQETQYF. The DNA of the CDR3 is TGCGCCAGCAGCCACGGAGGGGACCAAGAGACCCAGTACTTC. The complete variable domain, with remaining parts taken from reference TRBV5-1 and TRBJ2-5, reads KAGVTQTPRYLIKTRGQQVTLSCSPISGHRSVSWYQQTPGQGLQFLFEYFSETQRNKGNFPGRFSGRQFSNSRSEMNVSTLELGDSALYLCASSHGGDQETQYFGPGTRLLVL.

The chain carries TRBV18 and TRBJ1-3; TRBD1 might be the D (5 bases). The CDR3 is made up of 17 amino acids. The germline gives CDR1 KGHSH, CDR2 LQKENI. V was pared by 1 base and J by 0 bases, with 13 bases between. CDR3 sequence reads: CASSPRSDRSSGNTIYF. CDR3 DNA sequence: TGTGCCAGCTCACCACGATCTGACAGATCCTCTGGAAACACCATATATTTT.

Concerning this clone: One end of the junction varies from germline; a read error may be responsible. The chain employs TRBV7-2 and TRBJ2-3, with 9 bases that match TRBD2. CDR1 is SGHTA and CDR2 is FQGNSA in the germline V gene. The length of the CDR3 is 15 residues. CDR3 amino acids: CASSSTGTSKDTQYF. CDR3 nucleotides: TGTGCCAGCAGCTCCACCGGGACTAGCAAAGATACGCAGTATTTT.

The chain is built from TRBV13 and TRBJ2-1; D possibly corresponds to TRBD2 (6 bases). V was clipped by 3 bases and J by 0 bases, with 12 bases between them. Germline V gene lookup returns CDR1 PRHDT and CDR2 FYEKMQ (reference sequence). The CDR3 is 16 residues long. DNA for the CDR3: TGTGCCAGCAGCTTGCGGGGCCTCAGCTCCTACAATGAGCAGTTCTTC. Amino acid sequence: CASSLRGLSSYNEQFF.

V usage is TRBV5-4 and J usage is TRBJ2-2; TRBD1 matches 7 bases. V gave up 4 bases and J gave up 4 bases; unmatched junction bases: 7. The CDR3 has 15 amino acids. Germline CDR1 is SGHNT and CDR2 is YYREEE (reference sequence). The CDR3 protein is CASSLQGVITGELFF. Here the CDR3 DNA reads TGTGCCAGCAGCCTCCAGGGGGTAATCACCGGGGAGCTGTTTTTT.

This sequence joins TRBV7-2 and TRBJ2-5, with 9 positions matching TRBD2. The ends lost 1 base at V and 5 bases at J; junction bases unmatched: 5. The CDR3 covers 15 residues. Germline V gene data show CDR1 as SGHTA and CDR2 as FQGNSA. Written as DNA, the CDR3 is TGTGCCAGCAGCTTAGGCGGGAGGGTTCGGGAGACCCAGTACTTC. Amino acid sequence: CASSLGGRVRETQYF.

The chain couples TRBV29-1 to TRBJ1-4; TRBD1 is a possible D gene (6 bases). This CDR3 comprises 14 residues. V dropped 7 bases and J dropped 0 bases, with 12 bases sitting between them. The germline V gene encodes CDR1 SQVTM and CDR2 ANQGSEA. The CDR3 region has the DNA TGCAGCGCACGCCAGGGGACAACTAATGAAAAACTGTTTTTT. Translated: CSARQGTTNEKLFF. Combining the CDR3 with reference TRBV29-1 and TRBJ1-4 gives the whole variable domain SAVISQKPSRDICQRGTSLTIQCQVDSQVTMMFWYRQQPGQSLTLIATANQGSEATYESGFVIDKFPISRPNLTFSTLTVSNMSPEDSSIYLCSARQGTTNEKLFFGSGTQLSVL.

CDR3 sequence: CASSLAAGSETQYF. The CDR3 region has the DNA TGCGCCAGCAGCTTGGCCGCAGGTTCGGAGACCCAGTACTTC. The gene calls are TRBV5-1 and TRBJ2-5, with no clear D. The V end was cut by 0 bases, the J end by 5 bases, with 11 bases between. Germline V CDR1 and CDR2: SGHRS, YFSETQ. The CDR3 sequence is 14 residues long.

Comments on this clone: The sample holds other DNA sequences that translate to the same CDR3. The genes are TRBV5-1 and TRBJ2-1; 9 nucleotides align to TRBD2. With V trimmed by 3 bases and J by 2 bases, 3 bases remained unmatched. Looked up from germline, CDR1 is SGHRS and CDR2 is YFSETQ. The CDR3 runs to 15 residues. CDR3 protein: CASSSSGTTYNEQFF. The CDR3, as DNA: TGCGCCAGCAGCTCTAGCGGGACTACCTACAATGAGCAGTTCTTC. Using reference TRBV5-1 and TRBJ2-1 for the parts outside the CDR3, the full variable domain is KAGVTQTPRYLIKTRGQQVTLSCSPISGHRSVSWYQQTPGQGLQFLFEYFSETQRNKGNFPGRFSGRQFSNSRSEMNVSTLELGDSALYLCASSSSGTTYNEQFFGPGTRLTVL.

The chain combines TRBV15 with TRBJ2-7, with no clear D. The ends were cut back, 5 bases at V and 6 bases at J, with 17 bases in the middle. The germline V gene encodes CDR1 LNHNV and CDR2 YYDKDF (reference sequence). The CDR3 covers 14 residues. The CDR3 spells CATSGGQSPAEQYF. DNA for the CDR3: TGTGCCACCAGCGGTGGGCAGAGTCCCGCCGAGCAGTACTTC.

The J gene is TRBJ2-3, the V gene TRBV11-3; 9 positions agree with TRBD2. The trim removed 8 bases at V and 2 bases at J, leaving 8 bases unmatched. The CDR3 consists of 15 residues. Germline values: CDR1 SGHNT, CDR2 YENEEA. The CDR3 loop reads CASAPGGGVTDTQYF. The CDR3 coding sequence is TGTGCCAGCGCCCCTGGCGGGGGGGTCACAGATACGCAGTATTTT.

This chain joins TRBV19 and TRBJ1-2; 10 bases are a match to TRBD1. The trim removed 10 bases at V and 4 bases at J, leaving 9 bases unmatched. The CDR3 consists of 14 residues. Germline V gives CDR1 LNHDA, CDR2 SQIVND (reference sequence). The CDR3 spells CATDDRGRLYGYTF. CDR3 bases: TGTGCCACCGATGACAGGGGGCGCCTCTATGGCTACACCTTC.

The CDR3 DNA is TGTGCCAGCTCACGCGACAGGGGCGCCTATGGCTACACCTTC. Translating gives CASSRDRGAYGYTF. The chain recombines TRBV18 with TRBJ1-2; 8 nucleotides agree with TRBD1. The CDR3 is 14 residues long. The V segment lost 4 bases and the J segment 4 bases; nucleotides outside the gene matches: 5. Germline CDR1 KGHSH, CDR2 LQKENI. The variable domain in full, completed from reference TRBV18 and TRBJ1-2, reads NAGVMQNPRHLVRRRGQEARLRCSPMKGHSHVYWYRQLPEEGLKFMVYLQKENIIDESGMPKERFSAEFPKEGPSILRIQQVVRGDSAAYFCASSRDRGAYGYTFGSGTRLTVV.

The CDR3 region has the DNA TGTGCCTGGAGTGTACGTAGAAAGGAGACCCAGTACTTC. This sequence encodes CAWSVRRKETQYF. J is TRBJ2-5 and V is TRBV30, with no clear D. The length of the CDR3 is 13 residues. The V and J ends lost 0 bases and 5 bases respectively, with 10 bases between them. The germline V gene has CDR1 GTSNPN and CDR2 SVGIG (reference sequence).

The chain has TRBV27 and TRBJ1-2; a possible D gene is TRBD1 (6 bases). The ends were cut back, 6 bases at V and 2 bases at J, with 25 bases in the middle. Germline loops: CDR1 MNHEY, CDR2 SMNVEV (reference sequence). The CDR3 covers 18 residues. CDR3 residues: CASSRTRGEGSSNYGYTF. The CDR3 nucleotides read TGTGCCAGCAGCCGCACCAGGGGCGAAGGCTCCTCCAACTATGGCTACACCTTC.

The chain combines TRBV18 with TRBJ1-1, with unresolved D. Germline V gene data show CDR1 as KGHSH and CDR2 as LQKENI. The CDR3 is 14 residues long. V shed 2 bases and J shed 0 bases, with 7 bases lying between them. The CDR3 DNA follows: TGTGCCAGCTCACCATCCGGGATGAACACTGAAGCTTTCTTT. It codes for CASSPSGMNTEAFF. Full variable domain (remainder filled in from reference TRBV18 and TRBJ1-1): NAGVMQNPRHLVRRRGQEARLRCSPMKGHSHVYWYRQLPEEGLKFMVYLQKENIIDESGMPKERFSAEFPKEGPSILRIQQVVRGDSAAYFCASSPSGMNTEAFFGQGTRLTVV.

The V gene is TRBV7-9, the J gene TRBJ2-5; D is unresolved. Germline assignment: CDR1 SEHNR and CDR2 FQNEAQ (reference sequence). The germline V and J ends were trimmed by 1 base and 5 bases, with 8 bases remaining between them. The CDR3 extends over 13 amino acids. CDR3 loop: CASSLVLIETQYF. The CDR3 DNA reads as TGTGCCAGCAGCTTAGTGCTAATTGAGACCCAGTACTTC.

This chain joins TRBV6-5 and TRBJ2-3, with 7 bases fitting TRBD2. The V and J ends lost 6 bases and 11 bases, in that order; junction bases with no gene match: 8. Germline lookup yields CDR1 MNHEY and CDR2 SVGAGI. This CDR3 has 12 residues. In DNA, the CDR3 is TGTGCCAGCAGCCGTGGGACTAAGGAGCAGTATTTT. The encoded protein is CASSRGTKEQYF.

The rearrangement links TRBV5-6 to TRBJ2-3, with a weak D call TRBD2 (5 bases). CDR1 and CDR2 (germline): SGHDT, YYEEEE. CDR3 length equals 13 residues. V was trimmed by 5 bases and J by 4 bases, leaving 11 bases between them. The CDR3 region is CASRLLVADTQYF. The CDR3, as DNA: TGTGCCAGCAGACTACTAGTAGCAGATACGCAGTATTTT.

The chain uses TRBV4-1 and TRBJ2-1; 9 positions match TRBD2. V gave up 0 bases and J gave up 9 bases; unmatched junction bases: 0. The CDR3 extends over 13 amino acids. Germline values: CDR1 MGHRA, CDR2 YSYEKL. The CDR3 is CASSQELAGEQFF. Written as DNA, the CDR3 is TGCGCCAGCAGCCAAGAACTAGCGGGTGAGCAGTTCTTC.

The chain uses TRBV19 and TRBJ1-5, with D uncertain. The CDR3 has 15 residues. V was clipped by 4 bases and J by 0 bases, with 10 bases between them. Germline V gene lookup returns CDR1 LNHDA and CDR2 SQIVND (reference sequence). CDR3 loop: CASSRAVDSNQPQHF. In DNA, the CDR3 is TGTGCCAGTAGTAGGGCTGTAGATAGCAATCAGCCCCAGCATTTT.